This is a list of T cell receptor beta chains from one sample in a study of cytomegalovirus exposure and HLA in healthy donors. TCRdb keeps only in-frame clones here, not all; method: immunoSEQ multiplex PCR. Here the sample spans 200,000 to 250,000 clones, around nine tenths being singletons. The specimen was PBMCs. The origin of the receptors is a woman aged 18 to 35 in good health and CMV-seronegative. The CDR3 runs from the conserved cysteine through the conserved F or W. The order of the fields is D gene, V gene, clone size, J gene, CDR3 length, CDR3 DNA, CDR3 protein. A D gene is named only where the DNA matches it firmly. The size of a clone is reported for some rows only, either as once, few or many, or as a class for expanded clones.

d_gene: TRBD2; v_gene: TRBV27; abundance: once; j_gene: TRBJ2-1; len: 14; CDR3nt: TGTGCCAGCAGTCTAGCGGGAGTCCCATATGAGCAGTTCTTC; CDR3aa: CASSLAGVPYEQFF
d_gene: .; v_gene: TRBV29-1; abundance: .; j_gene: TRBJ2-6; len: 19; CDR3nt: TGCAGCGTTCCCCAGGAGGGGTCGGGCAGTAACTCTGGGGCCAACGTCCTGACTTTC; CDR3aa: CSVPQEGSGSNSGANVLTF
d_gene: TRBD2; v_gene: TRBV11-2; abundance: .; j_gene: TRBJ2-7; len: 15; CDR3nt: TGTGCCAGCAGCTTATGGCTAGCGGGAGTGGGCGAGCAGTACTTC; CDR3aa: CASSLWLAGVGEQYF
d_gene: TRBD2; v_gene: TRBV6-5; abundance: .; j_gene: TRBJ2-1; len: 16; CDR3nt: TGTGCCAGCAGTTACTTGGCTAGCGGGGGTTACAATGAGCAGTTCTTC; CDR3aa: CASSYLASGGYNEQFF
d_gene: TRBD1; v_gene: TRBV7-6; abundance: .; j_gene: TRBJ1-2; len: 15; CDR3nt: TGTGCCAGCAGCTATACACAGGGGGGCGAAAATGGCTACACCTTC; CDR3aa: CASSYTQGGENGYTF
d_gene: .; v_gene: TRBV29-1; abundance: .; j_gene: TRBJ2-1; len: 12; CDR3nt: TGCAGCGTTGATCCCGACACCACCGAGCAGTTCTTC; CDR3aa: CSVDPDTTEQFF
d_gene: .; v_gene: TRBV5-1; abundance: .; j_gene: TRBJ1-1; len: 14; CDR3nt: TGCGCCAGCAGCTTCGGGGTAGTAGGGACTGAAGCTTTCTTT; CDR3aa: CASSFGVVGTEAFF
d_gene: .; v_gene: TRBV30; abundance: .; j_gene: TRBJ2-7; len: 12; CDR3nt: TGTGCCTGGGTGGCTGGGCCCTACGAGCAGTACTTC; CDR3aa: CAWVAGPYEQYF
d_gene: TRBD2; v_gene: TRBV6-1; abundance: once; j_gene: TRBJ2-1; len: 19; CDR3nt: TGTGCCAGCAGTGACGACTCCCTTTGGACTAGCGGTACCTACAATGAGCAGTTCTTC; CDR3aa: CASSDDSLWTSGTYNEQFF
d_gene: .; v_gene: TRBV5-1; abundance: .; j_gene: TRBJ1-2; len: 14; CDR3nt: TGCGCCAGCAGCTTAGCGGGCGAAAACTATGGCTACACCTTC; CDR3aa: CASSLAGENYGYTF
d_gene: .; v_gene: TRBV18; abundance: .; j_gene: TRBJ2-7; len: 15; CDR3nt: TGTGCCAGCTCACCCTATCCGGCGGGGGCGGGCGAGCAGTACTTC; CDR3aa: CASSPYPAGAGEQYF
d_gene: .; v_gene: TRBV29-1; abundance: .; j_gene: TRBJ2-7; len: 12; CDR3nt: TGCAGCGTTAGAACAGCCAGCTACGAGCAGTACTTC; CDR3aa: CSVRTASYEQYF
d_gene: .; v_gene: TRBV7-2; abundance: .; j_gene: TRBJ2-7; len: 15; CDR3nt: TGTGCCAGCAGCTCTCGACGGGACAAGACCTACGAGCAGTACTTC; CDR3aa: CASSSRRDKTYEQYF
d_gene: .; v_gene: TRBV7-2; abundance: .; j_gene: TRBJ2-1; len: 14; CDR3nt: TGTGCCAGCAGCGGAACCCGGAGCAAATATGAGCAGTTCTTC; CDR3aa: CASSGTRSKYEQFF
d_gene: .; v_gene: TRBV4-1; abundance: .; j_gene: TRBJ1-3; len: 16; CDR3nt: TGCGCCAGCAGCCAAGAGATGCGGGGGCTGGGAAACACCATATATTTT; CDR3aa: CASSQEMRGLGNTIYF
d_gene: .; v_gene: TRBV11-2; abundance: once; j_gene: TRBJ1-2; len: 13; CDR3nt: TGTGCCAGCAGCTTAGATCGGTCCGTGGGCTACACCTTC; CDR3aa: CASSLDRSVGYTF
d_gene: .; v_gene: TRBV10-2; abundance: .; j_gene: TRBJ2-1; len: 12; CDR3nt: TGCGCCAGCAGTGGGGATCGGGGTGAGCAGTTCTTC; CDR3aa: CASSGDRGEQFF
d_gene: .; v_gene: TRBV6-1; abundance: .; j_gene: TRBJ1-5; len: 14; CDR3nt: TGTGCCAGCAGTGAAGTACCGAGTACGCAGCCCCAGCATTTT; CDR3aa: CASSEVPSTQPQHF
d_gene: .; v_gene: TRBV5-1; abundance: .; j_gene: TRBJ2-7; len: 14; CDR3nt: TGCGCCACCAGGGCGGGGTCTACCTCCTACGAGCAGTACTTC; CDR3aa: CATRAGSTSYEQYF
d_gene: TRBD2; v_gene: TRBV5-1; abundance: once; j_gene: TRBJ2-3; len: 15; CDR3nt: TGCGCCAGCAGCTCCGTGGGAGGGATAGCAGATACGCAGTATTTT; CDR3aa: CASSSVGGIADTQYF
d_gene: .; v_gene: TRBV27; abundance: .; j_gene: TRBJ1-2; len: 14; CDR3nt: TGTGCCAGCAGTTTATCGAGGAGGAACTATGGCTACACCTTC; CDR3aa: CASSLSRRNYGYTF
d_gene: TRBD2; v_gene: TRBV5-4; abundance: .; j_gene: TRBJ2-7; len: 16; CDR3nt: TGTGCCAGCAGCCCGGGGGGGACTAGCGGGCTGTACGAGCAGTACTTC; CDR3aa: CASSPGGTSGLYEQYF
d_gene: .; v_gene: TRBV6-1; abundance: .; j_gene: TRBJ1-4; len: 15; CDR3nt: TGTGCCAGCAGTGAACTGTCCTTGACTAATGAAAAACTGTTTTTT; CDR3aa: CASSELSLTNEKLFF
d_gene: .; v_gene: TRBV30; abundance: .; j_gene: TRBJ2-1; len: 14; CDR3nt: TGTGCCTGGAGTTTAGCGGTATCCTACAATGAGCAGTTCTTC; CDR3aa: CAWSLAVSYNEQFF
d_gene: .; v_gene: TRBV28; abundance: .; j_gene: TRBJ1-1; len: 12; CDR3nt: TGTGCCAGCAGTTTAAGACAGAGGGAAGCTTTCTTT; CDR3aa: CASSLRQREAFF
d_gene: .; v_gene: TRBV27; abundance: .; j_gene: TRBJ2-7; len: 15; CDR3nt: TGTGCCAGCAGTCCGAAAGACAGAGTAACCTACGAGCAGTACTTC; CDR3aa: CASSPKDRVTYEQYF
d_gene: TRBD2; v_gene: TRBV11-2; abundance: once; j_gene: TRBJ2-3; len: 16; CDR3nt: TGTGCCAGCAGCTTAGCAGCGGGAGGGTACCAAGATACGCAGTATTTT; CDR3aa: CASSLAAGGYQDTQYF
d_gene: TRBD1; v_gene: TRBV13; abundance: .; j_gene: TRBJ1-1; len: 18; CDR3nt: TGTGCCAGCAGCCAGAGATCCGGGACAGGGAAATTTAGCGCTGAAGCTTTCTTT; CDR3aa: CASSQRSGTGKFSAEAFF
d_gene: TRBD1; v_gene: TRBV5-6; abundance: .; j_gene: TRBJ2-5; len: 18; CDR3nt: TGTGCCAGCAGCCCCCGGAGATCGAGGGGGCGAATTTGGGAGACCCAGTACTTC; CDR3aa: CASSPRRSRGRIWETQYF
d_gene: .; v_gene: TRBV5-6; abundance: .; j_gene: TRBJ2-7; len: 12; CDR3nt: TGTGCCAGCAGCTTGACGGGCTACGAGCAGTACTTC; CDR3aa: CASSLTGYEQYF
d_gene: TRBD1; v_gene: TRBV10-3; abundance: once; j_gene: TRBJ2-7; len: 17; CDR3nt: TGTGCCATCAGTGAGGGCCTGATAGGACAGGGAACCCACGAGCAGTACTTC; CDR3aa: CAISEGLIGQGTHEQYF
d_gene: .; v_gene: TRBV25-1; abundance: .; j_gene: TRBJ2-2; len: 17; CDR3nt: TGTGCCAGCAGCCAAGACCAGGTAGAATGGAACACCGGGGAGCTGTTTTTT; CDR3aa: CASSQDQVEWNTGELFF
d_gene: TRBD1; v_gene: TRBV7-3; abundance: once; j_gene: TRBJ2-1; len: 17; CDR3nt: TGTGCCAGCAGCTTAATCGGGGACAGGGGCCCCTACAATGAGCAGTTCTTC; CDR3aa: CASSLIGDRGPYNEQFF
d_gene: .; v_gene: TRBV28; abundance: .; j_gene: TRBJ1-1; len: 14; CDR3nt: TGTGCCAGCGCCTCTCCCCAGGGTTGGATTGAAGCTTTCTTT; CDR3aa: CASASPQGWIEAFF
d_gene: TRBD2; v_gene: TRBV4-1; abundance: .; j_gene: TRBJ2-7; len: 16; CDR3nt: TGCGCCAGCGGGCTCAATGCGGGAGGGTTCGCCTACGAGCAGTACTTC; CDR3aa: CASGLNAGGFAYEQYF
d_gene: .; v_gene: TRBV27; abundance: once; j_gene: TRBJ2-7; len: 14; CDR3nt: TGTGCCAGCACCTGGTCGGGAACTCTCTACGAGCAGTACTTC; CDR3aa: CASTWSGTLYEQYF
d_gene: .; v_gene: TRBV6-4; abundance: once; j_gene: TRBJ2-1; len: 13; CDR3nt: TGTGCCAGCAGTGAGTCAATAGTGAATGAGCAGTTCTTC; CDR3aa: CASSESIVNEQFF
d_gene: TRBD2; v_gene: TRBV6-4; abundance: .; j_gene: TRBJ2-3; len: 14; CDR3nt: TGTGCCAGCGGAAGGGGAGGGTTCACAGATACGCAGTATTTT; CDR3aa: CASGRGGFTDTQYF
d_gene: TRBD1; v_gene: TRBV11-2; abundance: .; j_gene: TRBJ2-1; len: 16; CDR3nt: TGTGCCAGCAACCCAGCTACGGGACAGGGAGTGAATGAGCAGTTCTTC; CDR3aa: CASNPATGQGVNEQFF
d_gene: .; v_gene: TRBV5-1; abundance: .; j_gene: TRBJ2-1; len: 15; CDR3nt: TGCGCCAGCAGCTTGAACTCTCGCGGGAACAATGAGCAGTTCTTC; CDR3aa: CASSLNSRGNNEQFF
d_gene: TRBD1; v_gene: TRBV28; abundance: .; j_gene: TRBJ1-5; len: 14; CDR3nt: TGTGCCAGCGCCCAGACAGGGGGGCTTCAGCCCCAGCATTTT; CDR3aa: CASAQTGGLQPQHF
d_gene: .; v_gene: TRBV30; abundance: .; j_gene: TRBJ1-5; len: 15; CDR3nt: TGTGCCTGGAGTGTACGCGGTGCGGGCAATCAGCCCCAGCATTTT; CDR3aa: CAWSVRGAGNQPQHF
d_gene: TRBD2; v_gene: TRBV6-1; abundance: .; j_gene: TRBJ2-7; len: 16; CDR3nt: TGTGCCAGCAGTGAAGCGCGGGCTAGCGGGACCTACGAGCAGTACTTC; CDR3aa: CASSEARASGTYEQYF
d_gene: .; v_gene: TRBV2; abundance: once; j_gene: TRBJ2-4; len: 14; CDR3nt: TGTGCCAGCCGACCAGACCGGGTCAAAAACATTCAGTACTTC; CDR3aa: CASRPDRVKNIQYF
d_gene: .; v_gene: TRBV18; abundance: .; j_gene: TRBJ2-2; len: 16; CDR3nt: TGTGCCAGCTCACTCCAACGACAGGCGAACACCGGGGAGCTGTTTTTT; CDR3aa: CASSLQRQANTGELFF
d_gene: .; v_gene: TRBV6-6; abundance: once; j_gene: TRBJ2-7; len: 15; CDR3nt: TGTGCCAGCAGTTACCCGACAAAAAGAAGCCACGAGCAGTACTTC; CDR3aa: CASSYPTKRSHEQYF
d_gene: .; v_gene: TRBV7-6; abundance: few; j_gene: TRBJ2-2; len: 15; CDR3nt: TGTGCCAGCAGTTCAAGGACAGTAGTCCCCGGGGAGCTGTTTTTT; CDR3aa: CASSSRTVVPGELFF
d_gene: TRBD2; v_gene: TRBV9; abundance: .; j_gene: TRBJ2-1; len: 15; CDR3nt: TGTGCCAGCAGCGAGCGGGAGGGCTCCTACAATGAGCAGTTCTTC; CDR3aa: CASSEREGSYNEQFF
d_gene: .; v_gene: TRBV25-1; abundance: .; j_gene: TRBJ2-2; len: 14; CDR3nt: TGTGCCACCAGGCCCCCCGGGGTGAACCGGGAGCTGTTTTTT; CDR3aa: CATRPPGVNRELFF
d_gene: TRBD1; v_gene: TRBV11-2; abundance: few; j_gene: TRBJ1-6; len: 14; CDR3nt: TGTGCCAGCAGCTCCAGACAGGGGAATTCACCCCTCCACTTT; CDR3aa: CASSSRQGNSPLHF